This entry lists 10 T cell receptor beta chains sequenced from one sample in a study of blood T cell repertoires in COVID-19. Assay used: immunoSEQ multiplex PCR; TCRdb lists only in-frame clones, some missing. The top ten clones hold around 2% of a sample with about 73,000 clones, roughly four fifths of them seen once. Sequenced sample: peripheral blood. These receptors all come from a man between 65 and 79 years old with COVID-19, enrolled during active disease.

Here the CDR3 DNA reads TGTGCCAGCAGCTCAGCGCAGGCCGGGGAGCTGTTTTTT. Its protein product is CASSSAQAGELFF. V is TRBV7-2 and J is TRBJ2-2; no definite D call. This CDR3 is built from 13 residues. The germline CDR1 and CDR2 sequences are SGHTA and FQGNSA. With 4 bases removed from V and 6 bases from J, the gap between germline ends came to 9 bases. Full variable domain (remainder filled in from reference TRBV7-2 and TRBJ2-2): GAGVSQSPSNKVTEKGKDVELRCDPISGHTALYWYRQSLGQGLEFLIYFQGNSAPDKSGLPSDRFSAERTGGSVSTLTIQRTQQEDSAVYLCASSSAQAGELFFGEGSRLTVL.

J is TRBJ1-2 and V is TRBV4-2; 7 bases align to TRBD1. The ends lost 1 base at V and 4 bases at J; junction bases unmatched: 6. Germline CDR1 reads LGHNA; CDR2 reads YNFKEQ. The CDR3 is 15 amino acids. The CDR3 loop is CASSQGGTDVYGYTF. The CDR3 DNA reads TGTGCCAGCAGCCAAGGGGGGACAGATGTCTATGGCTACACCTTC.

The CDR3 sequence is CSVKTSGMYEQYF. CDR3 nucleotides: TGCAGCGTTAAAACTAGCGGGATGTACGAGCAGTACTTC. The chain combines TRBV29-1 with TRBJ2-7; 10 nucleotides agree with TRBD2. Germline values: CDR1 SQVTM, CDR2 ANQGSEA. V was pared by 5 bases and J by 4 bases, with 5 bases of the junction left unmatched. The CDR3 sequence is 13 residues long.

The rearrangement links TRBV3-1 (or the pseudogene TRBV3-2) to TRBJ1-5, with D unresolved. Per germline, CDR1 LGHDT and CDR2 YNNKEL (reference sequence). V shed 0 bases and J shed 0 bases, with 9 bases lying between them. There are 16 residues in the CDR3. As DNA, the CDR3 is TGTGCCAGCAGCCAAGATTTGACAAATAGCAATCAGCCCCAGCATTTT. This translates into CASSQDLTNSNQPQHF.

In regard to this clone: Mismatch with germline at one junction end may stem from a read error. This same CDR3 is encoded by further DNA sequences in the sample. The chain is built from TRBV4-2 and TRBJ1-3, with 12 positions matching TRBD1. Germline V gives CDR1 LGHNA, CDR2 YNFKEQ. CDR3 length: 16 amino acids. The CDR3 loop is CASSQGQGASWNTIYF. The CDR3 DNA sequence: TGTGCTAGCAGCCAGGGACAGGGGGCTTCGTGGAACACCATATATTTT.

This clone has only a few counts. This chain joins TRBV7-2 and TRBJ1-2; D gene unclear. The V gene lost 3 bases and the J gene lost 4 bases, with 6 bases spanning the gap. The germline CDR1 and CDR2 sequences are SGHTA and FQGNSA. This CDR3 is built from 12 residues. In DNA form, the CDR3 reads TGTGCCAGCAGCTTGGACTTCTATGGCTACACCTTC. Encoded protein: CASSLDFYGYTF.

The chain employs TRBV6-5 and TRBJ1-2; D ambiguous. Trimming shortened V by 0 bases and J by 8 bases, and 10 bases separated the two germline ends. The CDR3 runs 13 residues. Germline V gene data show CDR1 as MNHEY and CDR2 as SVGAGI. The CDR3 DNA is TGTGCCAGCAGTTACTCTTCCTCGGGAGGCTACACCTTC. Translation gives CASSYSSSGGYTF.

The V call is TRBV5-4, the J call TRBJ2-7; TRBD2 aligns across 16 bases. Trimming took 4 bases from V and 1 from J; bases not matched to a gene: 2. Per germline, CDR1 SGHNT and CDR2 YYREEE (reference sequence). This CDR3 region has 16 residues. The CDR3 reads CASSTGLAGGSYEQYF. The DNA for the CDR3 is TGTGCCAGCAGCACGGGACTAGCGGGGGGGTCCTACGAGCAGTACTTC.

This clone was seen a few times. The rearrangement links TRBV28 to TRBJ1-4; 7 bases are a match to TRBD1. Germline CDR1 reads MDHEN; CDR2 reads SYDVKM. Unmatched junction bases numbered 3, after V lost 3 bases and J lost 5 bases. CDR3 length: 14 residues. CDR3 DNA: TGTGCCAGCAGTTTCCGGGACAGCAATGAAAAACTGTTTTTT. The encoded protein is CASSFRDSNEKLFF.

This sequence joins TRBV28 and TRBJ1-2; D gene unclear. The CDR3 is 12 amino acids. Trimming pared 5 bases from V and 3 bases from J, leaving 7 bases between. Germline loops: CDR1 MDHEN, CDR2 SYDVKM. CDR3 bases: TGTGCCAGCAGTATGGAGTACTATGGCTACACCTTC. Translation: CASSMEYYGYTF.